This TCR beta chain was profiled in a study of T cells in localized non-small cell lung cancer. The study's findings and limits: Higher T cell density in the blood was associated with longer overall survival, whereas higher adjacent-lung clonality associated with shorter survival. Uninvolved neighboring lung showed the greatest T cell clonality, exceeding tumor.

About this clone: Its antigen is unidentified.

Here immunoSEQ multiplex PCR was the method, and the copy in TCRdb shows in-frame clones only, minus some. The sample includes roughly 38,000 clones, just over 85% of them seen just once. The CDR3 totals 14 residues. V was clipped by 5 bases and J by 7 bases, with 15 bases between them. CDR1 is SGHAT and CDR2 is FQNNGV in the germline V gene. This material consisted of peripheral blood mononuclear cells, taken before any cancer treatment. The rearrangement joins TRBV11-2 to TRBJ2-1; D is perhaps TRBD2 (5 bases). This sequence was found in a male donor older than 55 with stage II lung adenocarcinoma. The CDR3 loop reads CASSVPGPGNEQFF. For the CDR3, the DNA is TGTGCCAGCAGCGTCCCGGGCCCGGGGAATGAGCAGTTCTTC.